Listed below are T cell receptor beta chains from one sample, sequenced in a study of shared clonotypes between healthy human individuals. Assay used: immunoSEQ multiplex PCR; TCRdb lists only in-frame clones, some missing. The data contain about 2.1 million clones, 80% to 95% of them singletons. The specimen was naive CD8+ T cells from PBMCs. The receptors were gathered from a man between 18 and 35 years old in good health. Some clones in this sample may be carry-over from other donors' samples. Both conserved end residues are part of each CDR3. A D gene is named only where the DNA matches it firmly. Expanded clones are given a class, and other clones once, few, many or no size at all.

j_call: TRBJ2-1; v_call: TRBV7-8; d_call: -; clone_size: -; cdr3_nt: TGTGCCAGCAGCACCTCATACAATGAGCAGTTCTTC; cdr3_aa: CASSTSYNEQFF
j_call: TRBJ2-3; v_call: TRBV7-9; d_call: TRBD2; clone_size: -; cdr3_nt: TGTGCCAGCAGCTCACCCTTAGCGGGAGACTCTCCAGATACGCAGTATTTT; cdr3_aa: CASSSPLAGDSPDTQYF
j_call: TRBJ2-7; v_call: TRBV27; d_call: -; clone_size: -; cdr3_nt: TGTGCCAGCAGTCCCGCTTTAGGGTCCTACGAGCAGTACTTC; cdr3_aa: CASSPALGSYEQYF
j_call: TRBJ2-3; v_call: TRBV14; d_call: TRBD2; clone_size: -; cdr3_nt: TGTGCCAGCAGCCAAGGGACTAGCGGGGCAGATACGCAGTATTTT; cdr3_aa: CASSQGTSGADTQYF
j_call: TRBJ2-7; v_call: TRBV10-3; d_call: TRBD2; clone_size: -; cdr3_nt: TGTGCCATCAGTGGGACTAGCGGGAGATCCTACGAGCAGTACTTC; cdr3_aa: CAISGTSGRSYEQYF
j_call: TRBJ2-1; v_call: TRBV11-2; d_call: -; clone_size: -; cdr3_nt: TGTGCCAGCAGCTTAGGGTCCCGGGGCTACAATGAGCAGTTCTTC; cdr3_aa: CASSLGSRGYNEQFF
j_call: TRBJ1-3; v_call: TRBV4-1; d_call: -; clone_size: once; cdr3_nt: TGCGCCAGCAGCCAAGATGGGTTAGGGTGGGCTGACTCTGGAAACACCATATATTTT; cdr3_aa: CASSQDGLGWADSGNTIYF
j_call: TRBJ2-5; v_call: TRBV5-1; d_call: TRBD2; clone_size: -; cdr3_nt: TGCGCCAGCAGCTTTCCCGGCGCGGGAGAGAGGGAGACCCAGTACTTC; cdr3_aa: CASSFPGAGERETQYF
j_call: TRBJ2-1; v_call: TRBV28; d_call: -; clone_size: -; cdr3_nt: TGTGCCAGCAGTTTTTTGGGCGGGACAACCTCCTACAATGAGCAGTTCTTC; cdr3_aa: CASSFLGGTTSYNEQFF
j_call: TRBJ2-6; v_call: TRBV9; d_call: -; clone_size: -; cdr3_nt: TGTGCCAGCAGCGACCCCTCCATTCCCTCTGGGGCCAACGTCCTGACTTTC; cdr3_aa: CASSDPSIPSGANVLTF
j_call: TRBJ2-3; v_call: TRBV14; d_call: TRBD1; clone_size: -; cdr3_nt: TGTGCCAGCAGCCAAATAAGGACAGGGGCGTCGGCAGATACGCAGTATTTT; cdr3_aa: CASSQIRTGASADTQYF
j_call: TRBJ2-7; v_call: TRBV7-2; d_call: -; clone_size: -; cdr3_nt: TGTGCCAGCAGCTTAGGTGGAGGATCCTACGAGCAGTACTTC; cdr3_aa: CASSLGGGSYEQYF
j_call: TRBJ2-7; v_call: TRBV6-6; d_call: TRBD1; clone_size: -; cdr3_nt: TGTGCCAGCAGTTCACCGACAGGGGTACCGTACGAGCAGTACTTC; cdr3_aa: CASSSPTGVPYEQYF
j_call: TRBJ1-2; v_call: TRBV6-1; d_call: -; clone_size: -; cdr3_nt: TGTGCCAGCAGTCAATGGACAGACTTC; cdr3_aa: CASSQWTDF
j_call: TRBJ1-1; v_call: TRBV5-6; d_call: -; clone_size: -; cdr3_nt: TGTGCCACCCGGCAGGGAGAGGGGTCGAGCACTGAAGCTTTCTTT; cdr3_aa: CATRQGEGSSTEAFF
j_call: TRBJ1-2; v_call: TRBV30; d_call: TRBD1; clone_size: -; cdr3_nt: TGTGCCTGGAGGGGGACAGGGGCTTATGGCTACACCTTC; cdr3_aa: CAWRGTGAYGYTF
j_call: TRBJ1-3; v_call: TRBV4-3; d_call: -; clone_size: -; cdr3_nt: TGCGCCAGCAGCCAAGAAGCAGAGGTCTCTGGAAACACCATATATTTT; cdr3_aa: CASSQEAEVSGNTIYF
j_call: TRBJ2-5; v_call: TRBV9; d_call: -; clone_size: -; cdr3_nt: TGTGCCAGCAGCGGGGGAGCGGCTTTATTCCAAGAGACCCAGTACTTC; cdr3_aa: CASSGGAALFQETQYF
j_call: TRBJ2-2; v_call: TRBV27; d_call: -; clone_size: -; cdr3_nt: TGTGCCAGCAGTCCCCTCACCGGGGAGCTGTTTTTT; cdr3_aa: CASSPLTGELFF
j_call: TRBJ2-7; v_call: TRBV7-9; d_call: -; clone_size: -; cdr3_nt: TGTGCCAGCAGCTCTTCCGGGATCTCCTACGAGCAGTACTTC; cdr3_aa: CASSSSGISYEQYF
j_call: TRBJ2-3; v_call: TRBV29-1; d_call: -; clone_size: -; cdr3_nt: TGCTCAGGGACTCCCTATGATGGGCAGTATTTT; cdr3_aa: CSGTPYDGQYF
j_call: TRBJ2-2; v_call: TRBV25-1; d_call: -; clone_size: -; cdr3_nt: TGTGCCAGCAGTGAATACCGGGACTTGGGGGGTTACACCGGGGAGCTGTTTTTT; cdr3_aa: CASSEYRDLGGYTGELFF
j_call: TRBJ2-7; v_call: TRBV19; d_call: -; clone_size: -; cdr3_nt: TGTGCCAGTAGTATAGCGGGGACCCTTCCCCCCTACGAGCAGTACTTC; cdr3_aa: CASSIAGTLPPYEQYF
j_call: TRBJ2-7; v_call: TRBV9; d_call: TRBD1; clone_size: -; cdr3_nt: TGTGCCAGCAGCGTTCGACAGGGGTACGAGCAGTACTTC; cdr3_aa: CASSVRQGYEQYF
j_call: TRBJ2-1; v_call: TRBV28; d_call: -; clone_size: -; cdr3_nt: TGTGCCAGCAGTCGGACAGACAATGAGCAGTTCTTC; cdr3_aa: CASSRTDNEQFF
j_call: TRBJ2-7; v_call: TRBV28; d_call: TRBD1; clone_size: -; cdr3_nt: TGTGCCAGCAGTTTACCCGGACAGGGAGGCAACGAGCAGTACTTC; cdr3_aa: CASSLPGQGGNEQYF
j_call: TRBJ2-1; v_call: TRBV9; d_call: -; clone_size: -; cdr3_nt: TGTGCCAGCAGCGTAGAGGGGCGAGGCTACAATGAGCAGTTCTTC; cdr3_aa: CASSVEGRGYNEQFF
j_call: TRBJ2-4; v_call: TRBV10-2; d_call: -; clone_size: -; cdr3_nt: TGCGCCAGCAGTGAACCCCCTCAGGGCAAAAACATTCAGTACTTC; cdr3_aa: CASSEPPQGKNIQYF
j_call: TRBJ2-1; v_call: TRBV7-3; d_call: TRBD2; clone_size: -; cdr3_nt: TGTGCCAGCAGCTTACGCGGGAGGGGTTGGAGTGAGCAGTTCTTC; cdr3_aa: CASSLRGRGWSEQFF
j_call: TRBJ2-7; v_call: TRBV7-9; d_call: TRBD1; clone_size: -; cdr3_nt: TGTGCCAGCAGCCCACGCCTGGGACAGGGGGTATCCTACGAGCAGTACTTC; cdr3_aa: CASSPRLGQGVSYEQYF
j_call: TRBJ2-2; v_call: TRBV9; d_call: -; clone_size: -; cdr3_nt: TGTGCCAGCAGCGTAGTGACCACAATTTTTACGAACACCGGGGAGCTGTTTTTT; cdr3_aa: CASSVVTTIFTNTGELFF
j_call: TRBJ1-1; v_call: TRBV7-8; d_call: TRBD1; clone_size: once; cdr3_nt: TGTGCCAGCAGTCCCGGGACAGGGGAGTTTAGCACTGAAGCTTTCTTT; cdr3_aa: CASSPGTGEFSTEAFF
j_call: TRBJ2-7; v_call: TRBV7-2; d_call: -; clone_size: once; cdr3_nt: TGTGCCAGCAGCTCACGTCAGACCTACGAGCGGTACTTC; cdr3_aa: CASSSRQTYERYF
j_call: TRBJ2-3; v_call: TRBV11-1; d_call: -; clone_size: -; cdr3_nt: TGTGCCAGCAGCCCAACGGGAGACCCGGCTAGCACAGATACGCAGTATTTT; cdr3_aa: CASSPTGDPASTDTQYF